These T cell receptor beta chains were read from a single sample in a study of neoadjuvant anti-PD-1 for oral cavity cancer. Repertoires were generated with immunoSEQ multiplex PCR, while TCRdb's copy carries only in-frame clones and drops some. In the table there are under 15,000 clones, roughly 69% of which are singletons. The sequences come from PBMCs, collected before nivolumab (anti-PD-1) treatment. All receptors derive from a person aged 35-80 years with oral cavity squamous cell carcinoma. Both conserved end residues are part of each CDR3. A D gene is named only where the DNA matches it firmly. Size is omitted from some rows. Given values are once, few, many or a class for expanded clones.

CDR3aa: CASSLGPRRGYNEQFF
CDR3nt: TGTGCCAGCAGCTTAGGCCCTCGGAGGGGTTACAATGAGCAGTTCTTC
v_gene: TRBV11-3
d_gene: -
abundance: -
j_gene: TRBJ2-1

CDR3aa: CASSIDLAGGPLDTQYF
CDR3nt: TGTGCCAGTAGTATAGATCTAGCGGGAGGGCCATTAGATACGCAGTATTTT
v_gene: TRBV19
d_gene: TRBD2
abundance: once
j_gene: TRBJ2-3

CDR3aa: CASSEGGNTGELFF
CDR3nt: TGTGCCAGCAGTGAGGGAGGGAACACCGGGGAGCTGTTTTTT
v_gene: TRBV2
d_gene: -
abundance: once
j_gene: TRBJ2-2

CDR3aa: CASSLAVLNTEAFF
CDR3nt: TGTGCCAGCAGCTTAGCTGTTCTGAACACTGAAGCTTTCTTT
v_gene: TRBV7-8
d_gene: -
abundance: -
j_gene: TRBJ1-1

CDR3aa: CASRIGGEGANVLTF
CDR3nt: TGTGCCAGCAGAATCGGGGGAGAAGGGGCCAACGTCCTGACTTTC
v_gene: TRBV28
d_gene: -
abundance: -
j_gene: TRBJ2-6

CDR3aa: CASSLDRGDTGELFF
CDR3nt: TGCGCCAGCAGCTTGGATAGGGGTGACACCGGGGAGCTGTTTTTT
v_gene: TRBV5-1
d_gene: -
abundance: -
j_gene: TRBJ2-2

CDR3aa: CASSVGGVRTGELFF
CDR3nt: TGTGCCAGCAGCGTGGGAGGAGTACGCACCGGGGAGCTGTTTTTT
v_gene: TRBV9
d_gene: -
abundance: few
j_gene: TRBJ2-2

CDR3aa: CASTKTAGNYGYTF
CDR3nt: TGTGCCAGTACAAAAACGGCCGGAAACTATGGCTACACCTTC
v_gene: TRBV2
d_gene: -
abundance: -
j_gene: TRBJ1-2

CDR3aa: CASSLEGTGGGFGNEQFF
CDR3nt: TGTGCCAGCAGCTTGGAGGGGACAGGGGGCGGCTTTGGGAATGAGCAGTTCTTC
v_gene: TRBV5-8
d_gene: TRBD1
abundance: -
j_gene: TRBJ2-1

CDR3aa: CASSLSGPSEQYF
CDR3nt: TGTGCCAGCAGTTTGTCCGGACCAAGCGAGCAGTACTTC
v_gene: TRBV28
d_gene: -
abundance: -
j_gene: TRBJ2-7

CDR3aa: CASRGGGGGSYEQYF
CDR3nt: TGTGCCAGCAGAGGTGGTGGTGGGGGTTCCTACGAGCAGTACTTC
v_gene: TRBV28
d_gene: -
abundance: -
j_gene: TRBJ2-7

CDR3aa: CASSTRKSSGVDEQFF
CDR3nt: TGTGCCAGCAGCACTCGAAAATCGTCAGGGGTCGATGAGCAGTTCTTC
v_gene: TRBV11-2
d_gene: -
abundance: -
j_gene: TRBJ2-1

CDR3aa: CATSRGQGNRPQHF
CDR3nt: TGTGCCACCAGCAGGGGACAGGGCAACCGGCCCCAGCATTTT
v_gene: TRBV15
d_gene: TRBD1
abundance: -
j_gene: TRBJ1-5

CDR3aa: CASSFERQGITSPLHF
CDR3nt: TGCGCCAGCAGCTTCGAGAGGCAGGGCATAACTTCACCCCTCCACTTT
v_gene: TRBV5-1
d_gene: -
abundance: -
j_gene: TRBJ1-6

CDR3aa: CAWSVLGELKPQHF
CDR3nt: TGCGCCTGGAGTGTACTCGGAGAGCTAAAACCCCAGCATTTT
v_gene: TRBV30
d_gene: -
abundance: -
j_gene: TRBJ1-5

CDR3aa: CASSWEGVSSGNTIYF
CDR3nt: TGCGCCAGCAGCTGGGAGGGGGTGAGCTCTGGAAACACCATATATTTT
v_gene: TRBV5-1
d_gene: -
abundance: -
j_gene: TRBJ1-3

CDR3aa: CASSRQGGETQYF
CDR3nt: TGTGCCAGCAGTCGCCAGGGAGGGGAGACCCAGTACTTC
v_gene: TRBV7-2
d_gene: TRBD2
abundance: -
j_gene: TRBJ2-5